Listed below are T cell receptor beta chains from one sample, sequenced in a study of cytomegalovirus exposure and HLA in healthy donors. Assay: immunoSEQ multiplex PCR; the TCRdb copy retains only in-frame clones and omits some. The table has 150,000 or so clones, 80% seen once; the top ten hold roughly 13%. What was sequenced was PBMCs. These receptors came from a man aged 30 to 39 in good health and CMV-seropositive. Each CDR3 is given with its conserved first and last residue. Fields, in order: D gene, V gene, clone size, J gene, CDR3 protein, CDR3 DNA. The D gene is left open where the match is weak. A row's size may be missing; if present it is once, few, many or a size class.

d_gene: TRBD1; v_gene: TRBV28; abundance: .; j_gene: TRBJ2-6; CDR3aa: CASSFQGEQSGANVLTF; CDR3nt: TGTGCCAGCAGTTTTCAGGGGGAACAGTCTGGGGCCAACGTCCTGACTTTC
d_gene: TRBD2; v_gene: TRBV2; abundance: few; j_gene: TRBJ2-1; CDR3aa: CATRLAVEQFF; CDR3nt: TGTGCCACCAGACTAGCGGTAGAGCAGTTCTTC
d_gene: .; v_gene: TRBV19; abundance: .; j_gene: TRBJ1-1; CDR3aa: CASSPSGSEAFF; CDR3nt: TGTGCCAGTAGTCCTTCCGGTTCTGAAGCTTTCTTT
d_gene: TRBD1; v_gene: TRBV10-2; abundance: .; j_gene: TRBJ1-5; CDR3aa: CASSETTTGGRNQPQHF; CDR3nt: TGCGCCAGCAGTGAGACCACGACAGGGGGTCGCAATCAGCCCCAGCATTTT
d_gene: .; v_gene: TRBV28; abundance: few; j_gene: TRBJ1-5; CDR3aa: CASSPGERHGQPQHF; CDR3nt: TGTGCCAGCAGCCCGGGTGAGAGGCACGGTCAGCCCCAGCATTTT
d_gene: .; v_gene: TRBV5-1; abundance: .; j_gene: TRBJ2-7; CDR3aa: CASSLLQRHAEQYF; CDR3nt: TGCGCCAGCAGCTTGCTTCAGCGGCACGCCGAGCAGTACTTC
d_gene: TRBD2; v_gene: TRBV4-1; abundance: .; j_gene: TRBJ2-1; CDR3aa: CASRSLAGGLNEQFF; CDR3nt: TGCGCCAGCAGATCACTAGCGGGAGGGCTGAATGAGCAGTTCTTC
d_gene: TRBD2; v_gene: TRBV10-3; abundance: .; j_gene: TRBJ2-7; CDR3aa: CAISESSGRVHEQYF; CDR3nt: TGTGCCATCAGTGAGTCCAGCGGGAGGGTCCACGAGCAGTACTTC
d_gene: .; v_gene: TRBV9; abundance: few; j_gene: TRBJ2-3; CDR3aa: CASSVEEDTQYF; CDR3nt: TGTGCCAGCAGCGTAGAAGAGGATACGCAGTATTTT
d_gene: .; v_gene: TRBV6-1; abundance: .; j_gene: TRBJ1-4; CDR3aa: CASSVGTRNEKLFF; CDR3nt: TGTGCCAGCAGTGTTGGGACAAGGAATGAAAAACTGTTTTTT
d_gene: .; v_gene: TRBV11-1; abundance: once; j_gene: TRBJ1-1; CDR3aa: CASSFSGMNTEAFF; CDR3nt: TGTGCCAGCAGCTTTTCCGGGATGAACACTGAAGCTTTCTTT
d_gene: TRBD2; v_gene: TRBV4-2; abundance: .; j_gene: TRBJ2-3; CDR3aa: CASSQDLPDPLTGGTTDTQYF; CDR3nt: TGTGCCAGCAGCCAAGATTTACCCGACCCTCTAACGGGAGGGACCACAGATACGCAGTATTTT
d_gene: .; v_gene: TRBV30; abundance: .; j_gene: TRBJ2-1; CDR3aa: CAWNSGSSYNEQFF; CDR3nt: TGTGCCTGGAATAGCGGAAGCTCCTACAATGAGCAGTTCTTC
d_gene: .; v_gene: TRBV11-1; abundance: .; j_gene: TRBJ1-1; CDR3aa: CASSLAGWGTEAFF; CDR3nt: TGTGCCAGCAGCTTAGCAGGCTGGGGGACAGAAGCTTTCTTT
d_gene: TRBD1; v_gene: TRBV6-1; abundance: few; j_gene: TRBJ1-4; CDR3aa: CASSLSGQRVEKLFF; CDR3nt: TGTGCCAGCAGTCTTTCGGGACAGCGCGTTGAAAAACTGTTTTTT
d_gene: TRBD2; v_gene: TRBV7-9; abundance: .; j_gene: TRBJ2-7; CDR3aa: CASTRTSGSSYEQYF; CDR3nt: TGTGCCAGCACTCGGACTAGCGGGAGCTCCTACGAGCAGTACTTC
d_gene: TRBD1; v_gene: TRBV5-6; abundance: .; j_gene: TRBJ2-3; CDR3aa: CASSGTPGQGIGTDTQYF; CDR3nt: TGTGCCAGCAGCGGAACGCCGGGACAGGGAATCGGCACAGATACGCAGTATTTT
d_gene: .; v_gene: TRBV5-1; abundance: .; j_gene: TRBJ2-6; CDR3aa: CASSLPTTGANVLTF; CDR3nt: TGCGCCAGCAGCTTGCCGACAACTGGGGCCAACGTCCTGACTTTC
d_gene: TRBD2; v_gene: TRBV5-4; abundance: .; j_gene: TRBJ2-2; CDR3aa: CASSLMGLAATGELFF; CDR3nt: TGTGCCAGCAGCTTGATGGGGCTAGCGGCGACCGGGGAGCTGTTTTTT
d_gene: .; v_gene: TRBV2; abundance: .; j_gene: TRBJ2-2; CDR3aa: CASSEGGVGTGELFF; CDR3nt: TGTGCCAGCAGTGAAGGGGGGGTAGGCACCGGGGAGCTGTTTTTT
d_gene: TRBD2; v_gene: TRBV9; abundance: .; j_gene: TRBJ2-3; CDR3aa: CASSGSGKLDTQYF; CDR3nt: TGTGCCAGCAGCGGTAGCGGGAAGCTAGATACGCAGTATTTT
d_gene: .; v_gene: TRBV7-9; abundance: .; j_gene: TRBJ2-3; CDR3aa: CASSPVLDFTDTQYF; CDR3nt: TGTGCCAGCAGCCCGGTATTAGACTTCACAGATACGCAGTATTTT